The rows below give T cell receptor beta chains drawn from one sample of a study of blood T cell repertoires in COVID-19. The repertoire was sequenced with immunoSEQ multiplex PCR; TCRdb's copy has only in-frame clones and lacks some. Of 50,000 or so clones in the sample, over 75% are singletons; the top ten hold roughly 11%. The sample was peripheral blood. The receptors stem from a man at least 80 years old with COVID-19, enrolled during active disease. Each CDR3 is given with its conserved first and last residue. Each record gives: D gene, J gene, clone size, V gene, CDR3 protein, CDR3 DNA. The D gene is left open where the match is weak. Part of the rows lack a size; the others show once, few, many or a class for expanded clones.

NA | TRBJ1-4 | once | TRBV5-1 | CASSPGLGREKLFF | TGCGCCAGCAGCCCCGGGCTGGGGAGAGAAAAACTGTTTTTT
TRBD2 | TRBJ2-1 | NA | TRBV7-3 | CASSSVPGLAGVYNEQFF | TGTGCCAGCAGCTCCGTCCCGGGACTAGCGGGGGTATACAATGAGCAGTTCTTC
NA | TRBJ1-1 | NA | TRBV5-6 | CASSLKQATEAFF | TGTGCCAGCAGCTTGAAACAGGCGACTGAAGCTTTCTTT
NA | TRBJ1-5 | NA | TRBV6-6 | CASSALSIGQPQHF | TGTGCCAGCAGTGCACTATCCATTGGGCAGCCCCAGCATTTT
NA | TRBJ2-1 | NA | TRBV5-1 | CASRAGYNEQFF | TGCGCCAGCAGGGCGGGTTACAATGAGCAGTTCTTC
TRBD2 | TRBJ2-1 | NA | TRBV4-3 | CASSYLGTSAEQFF | TGCGCCAGCAGCTACCTAGGGACTAGCGCGGAGCAGTTCTTC
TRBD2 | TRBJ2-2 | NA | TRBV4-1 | CASSQALERGGNTGELFF | TGCGCCAGCAGCCAAGCCTTGGAGCGGGGGGGGAACACCGGGGAGCTGTTTTTT
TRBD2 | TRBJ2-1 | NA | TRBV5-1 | CATRGGLGNEQFF | TGCGCCACCCGGGGGGGGCTTGGCAATGAGCAGTTCTTC
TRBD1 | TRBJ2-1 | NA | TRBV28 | CASTGTGIVQFF | TGTGCCAGCACCGGGACAGGCATCGTGCAGTTCTTC
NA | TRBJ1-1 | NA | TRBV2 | CASSQDIRNTEAFF | TGTGCCAGCAGTCAAGACATCCGGAACACTGAAGCTTTCTTT
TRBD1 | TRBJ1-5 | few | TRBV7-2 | CASSPTGGNQPQHF | TGTGCCAGCAGCCCCACAGGGGGCAATCAGCCCCAGCATTTT
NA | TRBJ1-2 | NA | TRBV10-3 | CAISDKTPGKETNYGYTF | TGTGCCATCAGTGATAAGACTCCGGGGAAGGAGACTAACTATGGCTACACCTTC
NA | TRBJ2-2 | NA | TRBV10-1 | CASSFRGTGELFF | TGCGCCAGCAGTTTCAGGGGCACCGGGGAGCTGTTTTTT
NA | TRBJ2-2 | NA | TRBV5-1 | CASSLWAESNTGELFF | TGCGCCAGCAGCTTGTGGGCAGAGTCGAACACCGGGGAGCTGTTTTTT
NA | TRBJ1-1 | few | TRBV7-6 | CASSPAPSGTRNTEAFF | TGTGCCAGCAGCCCCGCCCCGTCCGGGACAAGAAACACTGAAGCTTTCTTT
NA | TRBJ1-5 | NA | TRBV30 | CAWSVGGGNQPQHF | TGTGCCTGGAGTGTCGGAGGGGGCAATCAGCCCCAGCATTTT
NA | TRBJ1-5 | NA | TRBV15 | CATSRGGNNQPQHF | TGTGCCACCAGCAGAGGCGGAAACAATCAGCCCCAGCATTTT
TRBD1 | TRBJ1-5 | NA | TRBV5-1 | CASSPGQGEGHQPQHF | TGCGCCAGCAGCCCCGGACAGGGCGAGGGCCATCAGCCCCAGCATTTT
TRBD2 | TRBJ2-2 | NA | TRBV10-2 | CASSERASGWFGELFF | TGCGCCAGCAGTGAAAGGGCTAGCGGGTGGTTCGGGGAGCTGTTTTTT
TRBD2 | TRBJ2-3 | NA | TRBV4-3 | CASSQGGLAGGTDTQYF | TGCGCCAGCAGCCAGGGGGGACTAGCGGGGGGCACAGATACGCAGTATTTT
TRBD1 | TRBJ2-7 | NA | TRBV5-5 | CASRSLGQGVEQYF | TGTGCCAGCAGGAGCCTCGGACAGGGGGTCGAGCAGTACTTC
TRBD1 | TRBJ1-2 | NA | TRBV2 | CASRGGQGSYGYTF | TGTGCCAGCAGGGGAGGACAGGGAAGCTATGGCTACACCTTC
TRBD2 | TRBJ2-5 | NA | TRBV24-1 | CATRGGRGEETQYF | TGTGCCACCAGAGGAGGGAGGGGAGAAGAGACCCAGTACTTC
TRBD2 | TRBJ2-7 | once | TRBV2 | CASREAGGPYEQYF | TGTGCCAGCAGAGAAGCGGGGGGTCCCTACGAGCAGTACTTC
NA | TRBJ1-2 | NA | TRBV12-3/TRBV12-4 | CASTEANYGYTF | TGTGCCAGCACAGAAGCTAACTATGGCTACACCTTC
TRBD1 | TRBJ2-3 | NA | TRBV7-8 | CASSPTGQGADTQYF | TGTGCCAGCAGCCCTACGGGACAGGGGGCCGATACGCAGTATTTT
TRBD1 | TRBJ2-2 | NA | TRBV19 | CASRGGTGPGELFF | TGTGCCAGTAGGGGCGGGACAGGGCCCGGGGAGCTGTTTTTT
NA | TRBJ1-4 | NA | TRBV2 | CASRVDTGRGELFF | TGTGCCAGCAGGGTGGACACAGGTCGTGGGGAACTGTTTTTT
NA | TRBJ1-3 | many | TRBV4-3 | CASSLNSGISGNTIYF | TGCGCCAGCAGCCTCAACTCAGGGATCTCTGGAAACACCATATATTTT
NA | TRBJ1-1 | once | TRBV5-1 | CASSLYPRMNTEAFF | TGCGCCAGCAGCTTGTATCCGAGGATGAACACTGAAGCTTTCTTT
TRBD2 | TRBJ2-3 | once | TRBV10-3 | CAIRTTSGSTDTQYF | TGTGCCATCAGAACGACTAGCGGGAGCACAGATACGCAGTATTTT
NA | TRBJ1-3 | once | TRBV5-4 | CASSLGFGGNTIYF | TGTGCCAGCAGCTTGGGTTTCGGGGGAAACACCATATATTTT
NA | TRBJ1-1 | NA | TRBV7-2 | CASSFQQGNTEAFF | TGTGCCAGCAGCTTCCAACAGGGGAACACTGAAGCTTTCTTT
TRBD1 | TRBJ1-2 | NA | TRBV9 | CASSVDRDKLGGYTF | TGTGCCAGCAGCGTGGACAGGGACAAGCTCGGGGGCTACACCTTC
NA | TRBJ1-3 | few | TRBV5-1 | CASSVGQAWTGNTIYF | TGCGCCAGCAGCGTGGGGCAGGCCTGGACTGGAAACACCATATATTTT
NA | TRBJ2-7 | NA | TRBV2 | CASRPPSYGQYF | TGTGCCAGCAGGCCACCTTCCTACGGGCAGTACTTC
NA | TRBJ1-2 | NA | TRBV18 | CASSQYRVGYTF | TGTGCCAGCTCACAATACAGGGTCGGCTACACCTTC
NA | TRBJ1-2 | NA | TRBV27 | CASSSAEGKTNYGYTF | TGTGCCAGCAGTTCAGCCGAGGGCAAAACTAACTATGGCTACACCTTC
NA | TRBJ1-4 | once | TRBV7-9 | CASSLPASKREKLFF | TGTGCCAGCAGCTTACCTGCTTCAAAGCGGGAAAAACTGTTTTTT
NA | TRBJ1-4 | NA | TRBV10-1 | CASSESAGDYEKLFF | TGCGCCAGCAGTGAGTCGGCGGGGGATTATGAAAAACTGTTTTTT
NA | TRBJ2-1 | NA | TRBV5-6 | CASSVGLYNEQFF | TGTGCCAGCAGCGTGGGACTCTACAATGAGCAGTTCTTC
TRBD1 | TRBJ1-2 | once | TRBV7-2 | CASSLGQGGDYGYTF | TGTGCCAGCAGCTTAGGACAGGGGGGAGACTATGGCTACACCTTC
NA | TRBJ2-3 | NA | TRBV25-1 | CASSESGESTDTQYF | TGTGCCAGCAGTGAATCCGGGGAGAGCACAGATACGCAGTATTTT
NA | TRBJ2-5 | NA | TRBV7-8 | CASSLNRELGETQYF | TGTGCCAGCAGCTTAAACCGGGAACTCGGAGAGACCCAGTACTTC
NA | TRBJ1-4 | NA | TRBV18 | CASSPRASTNEKLFF | TGTGCCAGCTCACCACGGGCGTCAACTAATGAAAAACTGTTTTTT
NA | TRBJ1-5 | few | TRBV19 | CASKWGPDSNQPQHF | TGTGCCAGTAAGTGGGGCCCAGATAGCAATCAGCCCCAGCATTTT
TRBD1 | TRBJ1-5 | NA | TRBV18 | CASSPRDRVEGQPQHF | TGTGCCAGCTCACCACGGGACAGGGTAGAAGGACAGCCCCAGCATTTT
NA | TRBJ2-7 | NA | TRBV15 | CATSPGGASSYEQYF | TGTGCCACCAGCCCGGGGGGCGCTAGCTCCTACGAGCAGTACTTC
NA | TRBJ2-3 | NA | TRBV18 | CASSPRRTAEESSTDTQYF | TGTGCCAGCTCACCACGAAGGACAGCGGAGGAAAGTTCCACAGATACGCAGTATTTT
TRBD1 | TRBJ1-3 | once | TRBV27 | CASSDGQEGGNTIYF | TGTGCCAGCAGTGACGGACAGGAAGGGGGAAACACCATATATTTT